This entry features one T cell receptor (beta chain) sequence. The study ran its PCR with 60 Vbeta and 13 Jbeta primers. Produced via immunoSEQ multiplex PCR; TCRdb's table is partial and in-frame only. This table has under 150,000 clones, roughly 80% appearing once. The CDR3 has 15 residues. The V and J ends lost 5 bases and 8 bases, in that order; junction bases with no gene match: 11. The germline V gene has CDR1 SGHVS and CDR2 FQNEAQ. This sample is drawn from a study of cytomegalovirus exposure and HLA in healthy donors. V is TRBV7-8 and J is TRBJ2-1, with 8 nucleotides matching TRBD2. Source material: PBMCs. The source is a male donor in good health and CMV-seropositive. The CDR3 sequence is CASSRSGTGWDEQFF. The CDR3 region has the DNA TGTGCCAGCAGCCGTAGCGGGACGGGCTGGGATGAGCAGTTCTTC.